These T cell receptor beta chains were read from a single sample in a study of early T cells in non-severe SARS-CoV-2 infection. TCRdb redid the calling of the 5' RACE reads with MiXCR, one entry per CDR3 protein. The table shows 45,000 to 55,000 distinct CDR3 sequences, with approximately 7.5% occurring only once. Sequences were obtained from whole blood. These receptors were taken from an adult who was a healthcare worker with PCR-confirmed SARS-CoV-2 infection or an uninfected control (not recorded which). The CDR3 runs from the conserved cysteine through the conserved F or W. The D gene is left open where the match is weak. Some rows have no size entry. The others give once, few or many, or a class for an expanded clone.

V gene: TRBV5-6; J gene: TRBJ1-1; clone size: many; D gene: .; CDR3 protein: CASSLNRENTEAFF; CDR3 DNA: TGTGCCAGCAGCTTAAACAGGGAGAACACTGAAGCTTTCTTT
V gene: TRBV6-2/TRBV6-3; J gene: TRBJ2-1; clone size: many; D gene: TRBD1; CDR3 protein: CASSLGGETINEQFF; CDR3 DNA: TGTGCCAGCAGCCTAGGGGGCGAAACGATCAATGAGCAGTTCTTC
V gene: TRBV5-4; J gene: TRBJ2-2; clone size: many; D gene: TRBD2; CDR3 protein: CASSPWTSNTGELFF; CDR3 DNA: TGTGCCAGCAGCCCCTGGACTAGCAACACCGGGGAGCTGTTTTTT
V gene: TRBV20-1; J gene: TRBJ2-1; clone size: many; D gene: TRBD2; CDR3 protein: CSAGASGGYNEQFF; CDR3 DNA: TGCAGTGCAGGGGCTAGCGGGGGCTACAATGAGCAGTTCTTC
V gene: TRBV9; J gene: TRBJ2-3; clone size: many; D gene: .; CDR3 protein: CASSVRTGPFGDTQYF; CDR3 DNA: TGTGCCAGCAGCGTTCGTACCGGTCCCTTTGGAGATACGCAGTATTTT
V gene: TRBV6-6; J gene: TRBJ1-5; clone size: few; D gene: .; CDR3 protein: CASRGSNQPQHF; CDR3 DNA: TGTGCCAGCAGAGGGAGCAATCAGCCCCAGCATTTT
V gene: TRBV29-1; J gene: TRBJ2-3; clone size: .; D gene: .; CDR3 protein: CSVERSLGDTQYF; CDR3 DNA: TGCAGCGTTGAAAGGTCTCTGGGTGATACGCAGTATTTT
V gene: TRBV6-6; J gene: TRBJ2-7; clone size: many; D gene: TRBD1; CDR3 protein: CASSYDRGWEQYF; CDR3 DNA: TGTGCCAGCAGTTACGACAGGGGGTGGGAGCAGTACTTC
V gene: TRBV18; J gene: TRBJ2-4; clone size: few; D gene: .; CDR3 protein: CASSPDGVKNIQYF; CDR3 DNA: TGTGCCAGCTCACCAGATGGGGTCAAAAACATTCAGTACTTC
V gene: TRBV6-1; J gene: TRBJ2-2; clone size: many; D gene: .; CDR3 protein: CASREHDRTGELFF; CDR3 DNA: TGTGCCAGCAGGGAACACGACAGGACCGGGGAGCTGTTTTTT
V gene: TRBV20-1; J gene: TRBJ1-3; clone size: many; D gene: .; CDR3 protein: CSASDGTARNTIYF; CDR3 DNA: TGCAGTGCTAGCGACGGGACGGCGAGAAACACCATATATTTT
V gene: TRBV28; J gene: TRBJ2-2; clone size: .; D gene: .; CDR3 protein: CASSLAIGELFF; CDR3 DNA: TGTGCCAGCAGTTTAGCTATTGGGGAGCTGTTTTTT
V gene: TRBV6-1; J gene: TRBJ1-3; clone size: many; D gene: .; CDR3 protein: CASSEGWGSSGNTIYF; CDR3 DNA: TGTGCCAGCAGTGAAGGTTGGGGCAGCTCTGGAAACACCATATATTTT
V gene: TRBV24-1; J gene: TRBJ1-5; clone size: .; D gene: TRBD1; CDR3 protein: CATSGQANQPQHF; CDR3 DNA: TGTGCCACCAGCGGACAGGCAAATCAGCCCCAGCATTTT
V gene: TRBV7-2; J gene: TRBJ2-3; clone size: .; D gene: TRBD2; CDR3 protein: CASSFRAGSTDTQYF; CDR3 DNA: TGTGCCAGCAGCTTTAGAGCGGGGAGCACAGATACGCAGTATTTT
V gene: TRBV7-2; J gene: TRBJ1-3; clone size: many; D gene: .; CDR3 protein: CASSLLGNTIYF; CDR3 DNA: TGTGCCAGCAGCTTATTAGGAAACACCATATATTTT
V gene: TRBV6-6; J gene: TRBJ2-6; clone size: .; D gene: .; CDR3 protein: CASSFRTGANVLTF; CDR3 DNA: TGTGCCAGCAGTTTTAGAACTGGGGCCAACGTCCTGACTTTC
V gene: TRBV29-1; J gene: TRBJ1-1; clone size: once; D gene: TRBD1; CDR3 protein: CSVSDRGRTEAFF; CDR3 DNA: TGCAGCGTTTCGGACAGGGGGCGGACTGAAGCTTTCTTT
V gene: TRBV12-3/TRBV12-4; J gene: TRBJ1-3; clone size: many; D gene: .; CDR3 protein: CASSPQGRSGNTIYF; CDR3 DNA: TGTGCCAGCAGTCCACAGGGAAGAAGCGGAAACACCATATATTTT
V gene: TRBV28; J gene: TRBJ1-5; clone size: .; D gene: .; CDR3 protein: CASSYRRGAEQPQHF; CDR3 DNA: TGTGCCAGCAGTTATCGCCGAGGGGCTGAGCAGCCCCAGCATTTT
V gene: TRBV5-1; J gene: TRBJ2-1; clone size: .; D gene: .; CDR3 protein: CASSPNVQSRNEQFF; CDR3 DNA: TGCGCCAGCAGCCCGAACGTTCAGTCTAGGAATGAGCAGTTCTTC
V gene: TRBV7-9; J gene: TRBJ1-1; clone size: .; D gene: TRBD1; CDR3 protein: CASSFAKQGVRAFF; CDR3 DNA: TGTGCCAGCAGTTTTGCTAAACAGGGGGTACGGGCTTTCTTT
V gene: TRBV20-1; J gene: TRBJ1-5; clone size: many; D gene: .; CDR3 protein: CSAQAGRNQPQHF; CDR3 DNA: TGCAGTGCTCAAGCGGGGAGGAATCAGCCCCAGCATTTT
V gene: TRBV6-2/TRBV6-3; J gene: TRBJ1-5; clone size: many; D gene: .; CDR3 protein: CASSDTGMNQPQHF; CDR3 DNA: TGTGCCAGCAGTGATACAGGGATGAATCAGCCCCAGCATTTT
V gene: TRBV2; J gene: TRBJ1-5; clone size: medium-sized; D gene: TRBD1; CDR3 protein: CASSGGQDNQPQHF; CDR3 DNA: TGTGCCAGCAGTGGGGGACAGGACAATCAGCCCCAGCATTTT
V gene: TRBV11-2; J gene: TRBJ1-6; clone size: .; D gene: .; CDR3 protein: CASSTEEDSPLHF; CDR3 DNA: TGTGCCAGCAGCACGGAAGAGGATTCACCCCTCCACTTT
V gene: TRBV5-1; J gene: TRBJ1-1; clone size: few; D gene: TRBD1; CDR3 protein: CASSTSTGLPEAFF; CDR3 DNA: TGCGCCAGCAGCACTTCGACAGGGTTGCCTGAAGCTTTCTTT
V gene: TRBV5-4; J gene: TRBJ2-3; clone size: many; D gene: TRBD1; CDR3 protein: CASSTWRTGWFTDTQYF; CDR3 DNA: TGTGCCAGCAGCACCTGGCGGACAGGGTGGTTCACAGATACGCAGTATTTT
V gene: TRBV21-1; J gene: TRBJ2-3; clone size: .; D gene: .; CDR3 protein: CASSKERGSDTQYF; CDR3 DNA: TGTGCCAGCAGCAAAGAGAGGGGTTCAGATACGCAGTATTTT
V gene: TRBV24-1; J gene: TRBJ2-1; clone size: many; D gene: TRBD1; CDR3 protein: CATSDLGQVTSEQFF; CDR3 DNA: TGTGCCACCAGTGATTTGGGACAGGTAACCAGTGAGCAGTTCTTC
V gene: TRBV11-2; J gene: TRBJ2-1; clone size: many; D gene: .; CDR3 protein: CASSLKLEQFF; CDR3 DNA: TGTGCCAGCAGCTTAAAACTTGAGCAGTTCTTC
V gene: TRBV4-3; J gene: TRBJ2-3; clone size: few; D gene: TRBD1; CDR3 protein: CASSQEPARGTSSTDTQYF; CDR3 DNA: TGCGCCAGCAGCCAAGAACCGGCCAGGGGGACGTCTAGCACAGATACGCAGTATTTT
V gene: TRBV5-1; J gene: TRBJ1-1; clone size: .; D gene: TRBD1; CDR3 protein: CASSSGTGSTEAFF; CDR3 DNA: TGCGCCAGCAGCTCCGGGACAGGGTCTACTGAAGCTTTCTTT
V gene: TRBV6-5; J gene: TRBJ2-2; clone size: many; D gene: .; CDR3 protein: CASSFSLGGELFF; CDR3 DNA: TGTGCCAGCAGTTTTTCCCTGGGCGGGGAGCTGTTTTTT
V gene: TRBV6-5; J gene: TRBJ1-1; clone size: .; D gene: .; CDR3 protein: CASSIRPNTEAFF; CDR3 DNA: TGTGCCAGCTCCATCAGGCCGAACACTGAAGCTTTCTTT
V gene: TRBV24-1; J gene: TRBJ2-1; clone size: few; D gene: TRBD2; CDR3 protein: CATSSGGYNEQFF; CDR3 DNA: TGTGCCACCAGTAGCGGGGGTTACAATGAGCAGTTCTTC
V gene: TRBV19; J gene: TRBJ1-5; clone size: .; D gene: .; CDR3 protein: CASSIGSQSNQPQHF; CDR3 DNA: TGTGCCAGTAGTATTGGCAGCCAAAGCAATCAGCCCCAGCATTTT
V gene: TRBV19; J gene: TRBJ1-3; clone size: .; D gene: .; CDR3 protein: CASSIQWQSSGNTIYF; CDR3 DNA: TGTGCCAGTAGTATTCAATGGCAGAGCTCTGGAAACACCATATATTTT
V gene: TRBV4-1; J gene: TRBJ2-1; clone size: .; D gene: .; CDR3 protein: CASSQGPRKNNEQFF; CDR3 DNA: TGCGCCAGCAGCCAAGGACCCCGGAAGAACAATGAGCAGTTCTTC
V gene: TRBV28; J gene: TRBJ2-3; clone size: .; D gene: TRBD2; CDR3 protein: CGLAGGTDTQYF; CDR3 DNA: TGTGGCCTAGCGGGGGGCACAGATACGCAGTATTTT
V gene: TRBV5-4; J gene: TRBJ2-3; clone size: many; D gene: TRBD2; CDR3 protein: CASSTGLADTQYF; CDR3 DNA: TGTGCCAGCAGCACAGGACTAGCAGATACGCAGTATTTT
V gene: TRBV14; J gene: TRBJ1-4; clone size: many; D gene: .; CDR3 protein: CASSQSGWTARATNEKLFF; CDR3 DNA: TGTGCCAGCAGCCAGTCAGGGTGGACAGCCCGAGCAACTAATGAAAAACTGTTTTTT
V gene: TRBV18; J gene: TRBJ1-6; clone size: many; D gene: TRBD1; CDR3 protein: CASSADRGKDSPLHF; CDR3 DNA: TGTGCCAGCTCCGCGGACAGGGGGAAGGATTCACCCCTCCACTTT
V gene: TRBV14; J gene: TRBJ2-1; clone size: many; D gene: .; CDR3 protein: CASSRGRVEREQFF; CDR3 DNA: TGTGCCAGCAGCCGAGGTCGAGTTGAGCGTGAGCAGTTCTTC
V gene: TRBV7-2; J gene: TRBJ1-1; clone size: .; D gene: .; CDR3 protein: CASSLISKMNTEAFF; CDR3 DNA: TGTGCCAGCAGCTTAATATCAAAAATGAACACTGAAGCTTTCTTT
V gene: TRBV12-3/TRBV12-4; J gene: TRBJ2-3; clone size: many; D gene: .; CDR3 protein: CASSLGGAPTDTQYF; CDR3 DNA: TGTGCCAGCAGTTTAGGCGGGGCGCCAACAGATACGCAGTATTTT
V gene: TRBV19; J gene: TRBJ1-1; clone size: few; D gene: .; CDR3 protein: CASKGYSAEAFF; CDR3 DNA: TGTGCCAGTAAGGGGTATAGCGCTGAAGCTTTCTTT
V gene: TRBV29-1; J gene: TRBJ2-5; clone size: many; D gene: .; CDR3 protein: CSVGGIRETQYF; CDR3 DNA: TGCAGCGTTGGTGGTATCCGGGAGACCCAGTACTTC
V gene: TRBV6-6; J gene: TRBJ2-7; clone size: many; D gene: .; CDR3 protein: CASRLRLGSYEQYF; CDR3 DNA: TGTGCCAGCAGGTTAAGGCTCGGGTCCTACGAGCAGTACTTC
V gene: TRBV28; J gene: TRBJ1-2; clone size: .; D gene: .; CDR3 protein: CASSLYREGYTF; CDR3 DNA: TGTGCCAGCAGTTTATACAGGGAAGGCTACACCTTC
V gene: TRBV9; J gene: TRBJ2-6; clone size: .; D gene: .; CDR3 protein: CASKGRLRGANVLTF; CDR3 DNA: TGTGCCAGCAAGGGGCGATTGAGAGGGGCCAACGTCCTGACTTTC
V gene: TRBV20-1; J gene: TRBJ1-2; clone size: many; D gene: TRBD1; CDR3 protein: CRPTGDGYGYTF; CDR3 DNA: TGCAGACCGACAGGGGATGGCTATGGCTACACCTTC